One sample yielded the 19 T cell receptor beta chains listed below, sequenced in a study of cytomegalovirus exposure and HLA in healthy donors. PCR used 60 Vbeta primers and 13 Jbeta primers. Profiled with immunoSEQ multiplex PCR; TCRdb holds only in-frame clones, not every one. The sample holds approximately 140,000 clones, 80% seen once. Sample: PBMCs. Every receptor here comes from a man aged 25 to 40 in good health and CMV-seronegative.

The chain combines TRBV5-1 with TRBJ2-1, with 7 bases matching TRBD1. This CDR3 has 14 amino acids. The junction had 7 bases not matched to a gene; V was cut back by 3 bases and J by 7 bases. The germline V gene has CDR1 SGHRS and CDR2 YFSETQ. CDR3 protein: CASSSGGQPNEQFF. In nucleotides, the CDR3 is TGCGCCAGCAGCTCAGGGGGACAGCCGAATGAGCAGTTCTTC.

This chain uses TRBV5-1 with TRBJ2-5, with D maybe TRBD1 (6 bases). This CDR3 spans 14 amino acids. Trimming shortened V by 5 bases and J by 9 bases, and 20 bases separated the two germline ends. Germline V gives CDR1 SGHRS, CDR2 YFSETQ. The CDR3 loop reads CASRLDSPSPAQYF. The CDR3 nucleotides are TGCGCCAGCAGGCTGGACAGCCCTTCCCCGGCCCAGTACTTC.

The CDR3 DNA reads TGCAGCGTTGCAGGGGTCGATGGCTACACCTTC. Protein: CSVAGVDGYTF. The J gene is TRBJ1-2, the V gene TRBV29-1; possible D gene TRBD1, 6 bases. Germline V lookup: CDR1 SQVTM, CDR2 ANQGSEA. This CDR3 region has 11 residues. Trimming left V 4 bases short and J 6 bases short, with 9 bases between.

V is TRBV7-8 and J is TRBJ2-1, with 8 nucleotides matching TRBD1. With 5 bases clipped from V and 7 bases from J, the junction kept 10 bases outside the gene matches. This CDR3 is built from 15 residues. Germline V gene lookup returns CDR1 SGHVS and CDR2 FQNEAQ. The CDR3 reads CASSLQGAVLNEQFF. In DNA, the CDR3 is TGTGCCAGCAGCCTTCAGGGGGCTGTATTAAATGAGCAGTTCTTC.

This clone was observed once. The V call is TRBV28, the J call TRBJ1-4; D is uncertain. The CDR3 sequence is 14 residues long. Trimming stripped 3 bases from V and 0 bases from J, with 5 bases between. Germline CDR1 is MDHEN and CDR2 is SYDVKM. The CDR3 nucleotides read TGTGCCAGCAGTTTCAGGACAACTAATGAAAAACTGTTTTTT. Amino acids: CASSFRTTNEKLFF.

Concerning this clone: At one end the junction does not follow the germline gene, possibly because of a read error. Additional DNA sequences in this sample encode the identical CDR3. V gene TRBV4-1 combines with J gene TRBJ1-1, with 8 bases that match TRBD1. This CDR3 spans 16 amino acids. Per germline, CDR1 MGHRA and CDR2 YSYEKL. The CDR3 reads CASSQGERQGWTEAFF. As DNA, the CDR3 is TGCGCCAGCAGCCAAGGGGAGCGACAGGGGTGGACTGAAGCCTTCTTT.

The chain uses TRBV21-1 and TRBJ2-1; the table's D call, TRBD2, has no DNA check behind it. TRBV21-1 is noted as a pseudogene. CDR3 length: 16 residues. The CDR3 here is CASSNGCGGAGNEQFF. As DNA, the CDR3 is TGTGCCAGCAGCAATGGTTGCGGGGGGGCCGGAAATGAGCAGTTCTTC.

The gene calls are TRBV4-1 and TRBJ1-2; 9 bases match TRBD1. This CDR3 is built from 16 residues. The J segment lost 5 bases and the V segment lost 1 base, leaving 8 bases of the junction unmatched. Germline CDR1 MGHRA, CDR2 YSYEKL. The CDR3 DNA sequence: TGCGCCAGCAGCCAAGGCGGGACAGGGCGGATTTATGGCTACACCTTC. This gives the protein CASSQGGTGRIYGYTF.

This clone was seen more than once but under ten times. The chain couples TRBV5-6 to TRBJ1-5; D remains unclear. This CDR3 region has 15 residues. Germline loops: CDR1 SGHDT, CDR2 YYEEEE. With 1 base removed from V and 0 bases from J, the gap between germline ends came to 8 bases. The CDR3 DNA is TGTGCCAGCAGCTTGCGGGGTCTTAGCAATCAGCCCCAGCATTTT. Protein product: CASSLRGLSNQPQHF. Using reference TRBV5-6 and TRBJ1-5 for the parts outside the CDR3, the full variable domain is DAGVTQSPTHLIKTRGQQVTLRCSPKSGHDTVSWYQQALGQGPQFIFQYYEEEERQRGNFPDRFSGHQFPNYSSELNVNALLLGDSALYLCASSLRGLSNQPQHFGDGTRLSIL.

The V and J genes are TRBV10-2 and TRBJ2-7; 8 bases fit TRBD1. The CDR3 extends over 16 amino acids. The V gene end was trimmed by 5 bases and the J gene end by 3 bases; junction bases not matched to a gene: 12. CDR1 is WSHSY and CDR2 is SAAADI in the germline V gene. CDR3 loop: CASSRTSRTGNYEQYF. In DNA form, the CDR3 reads TGCGCCAGCAGTCGAACGTCCCGGACAGGGAACTACGAGCAGTACTTC.

This chain connects TRBV5-4 to TRBJ2-2, with 10 bases aligning to TRBD1. V was clipped by 4 bases and J by 2 bases; unmatched bases: 11. The CDR3 spans 18 residues. Germline values: CDR1 SGHNT, CDR2 YYREEE (reference sequence). CDR3 sequence: CASSLLPWTGGNTGELFF. The DNA for the CDR3 is TGTGCCAGCAGCCTGCTTCCCTGGACAGGGGGTAACACCGGGGAGCTGTTTTTT.

V usage is TRBV28 and J usage is TRBJ2-7, with 9 nucleotides matching TRBD2. There are 15 residues in the CDR3. Germline V gives CDR1 MDHEN, CDR2 SYDVKM. V shed 2 bases, J shed 3 bases, and the junction held 5 bases outside the gene matches. The CDR3, as DNA: TGTGCCAGCAGTTTAGGTCGAGCGGGGGGCTACGAGCAGTACTTC. It specifies CASSLGRAGGYEQYF. The complete variable domain, with remaining parts taken from reference TRBV28 and TRBJ2-7, reads DVKVTQSSRYLVKRTGEKVFLECVQDMDHENMFWYRQDPGLGLRLIYFSYDVKMKEKGDIPEGYSVSREKKERFSLILESASTNQTSMYLCASSLGRAGGYEQYFGPGTRLTVT.

The chain carries TRBV15 and TRBJ1-1; D gene uncertain. V was clipped by 0 bases and J by 11 bases, with 10 bases between them. CDR3 size: 12 residues. The germline gives CDR1 LNHNV, CDR2 YYDKDF (reference sequence). CDR3 bases: TGTGCCACCAGCAGAGATCAGACTAGGGCTTTCTTT. It is translated as CATSRDQTRAFF.

This clone was observed a few times. V and J are TRBV6-5 and TRBJ2-3; perhaps TRBD2 as D (5 bases). The CDR3 length is 12 residues. V was shortened by 7 bases and J by 5 bases, with 10 bases between the two germline ends. Germline-derived CDR1 and CDR2 are MNHEY and SVGAGI. The CDR3 DNA follows: TGTGCCAGCACGGGGTCGGGAGATACGCAGTATTTT. It encodes CASTGSGDTQYF.

In DNA form, the CDR3 reads TGTGCCAGCATGACAGCCCAAGAGACCCAGTACTTC. This sequence encodes CASMTAQETQYF. This rearrangement joins TRBV2 to TRBJ2-5; D may be TRBD1 (5 bases). The CDR3 runs to 12 residues. The V and J ends lost 7 bases and 1 base respectively, with 7 bases between them. Germline V gene data show CDR1 as SNHLY and CDR2 as FYNNEI.

The chain has TRBV20-1 and TRBJ2-4, with D uncertain. The CDR3 loop spans 11 amino acids. The V gene lost 4 bases and the J gene lost 3 bases, with 4 bases spanning the gap. CDR1 DFQATT and CDR2 SNEGSKA come from the germline V gene (reference sequence). The chain's CDR3 is CSAKHKNIQYF. The CDR3 region has the DNA TGCAGTGCTAAACACAAAAACATTCAGTACTTC.

This chain links TRBV29-1 with TRBJ2-1, with D perhaps TRBD1 (5 bases). Germline V gene sequence: CDR1 SQVTM, CDR2 ANQGSEA. Trimming cost V 4 bases and J 2 bases, with 9 bases left between them. This CDR3 contains 13 residues. As DNA, the CDR3 is TGCAGCGTTGGAAGGACAACCTACAATGAGCAGTTCTTC. Residues: CSVGRTTYNEQFF.

The V gene is TRBV6-5, the J gene TRBJ1-2; maybe TRBD1 (6 bases). Germline values: CDR1 MNHEY, CDR2 SVGAGI. The CDR3 length is 13 residues. Trimming took 5 bases from V and 3 from J, leaving 10 bases between them. CDR3 DNA: TGTGCCAGCAGTGCACACAGGGACTATGGCTACACCTTC. It is translated as CASSAHRDYGYTF.

J is TRBJ2-2 and V is TRBV4-1; D is unresolved. From germline, CDR1 is MGHRA and CDR2 YSYEKL. The CDR3 extends over 14 amino acids. Trimming removed 2 bases at V and 3 bases at J, with 7 bases between. The CDR3 sequence is CASSQPQDTGELFF. CDR3 sequence (DNA): TGCGCCAGCAGCCAACCACAAGACACCGGGGAGCTGTTTTTT.